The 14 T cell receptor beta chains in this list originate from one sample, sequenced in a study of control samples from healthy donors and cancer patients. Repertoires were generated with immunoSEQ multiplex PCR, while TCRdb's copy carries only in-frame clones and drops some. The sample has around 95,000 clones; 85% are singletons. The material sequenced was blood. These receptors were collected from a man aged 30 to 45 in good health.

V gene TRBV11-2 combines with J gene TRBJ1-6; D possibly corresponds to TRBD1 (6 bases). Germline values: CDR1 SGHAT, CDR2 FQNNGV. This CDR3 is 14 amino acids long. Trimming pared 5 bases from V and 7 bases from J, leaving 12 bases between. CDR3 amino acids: CASSNRAGNSPLHF. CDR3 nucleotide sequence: TGTGCCAGCAGCAACAGGGCGGGGAATTCACCCCTCCACTTT.

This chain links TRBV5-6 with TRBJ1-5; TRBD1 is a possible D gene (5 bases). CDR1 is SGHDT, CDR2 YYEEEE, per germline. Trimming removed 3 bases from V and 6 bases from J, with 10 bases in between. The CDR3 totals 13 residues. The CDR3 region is CASSSGEGQPQHF. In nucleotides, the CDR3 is TGTGCCAGCAGCTCGGGGGAAGGTCAGCCCCAGCATTTT.

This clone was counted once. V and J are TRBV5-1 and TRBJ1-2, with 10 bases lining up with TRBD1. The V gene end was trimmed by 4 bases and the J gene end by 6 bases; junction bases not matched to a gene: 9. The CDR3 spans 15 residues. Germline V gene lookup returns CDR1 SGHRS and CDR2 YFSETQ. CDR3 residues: CASSPDLDRGNGYTF. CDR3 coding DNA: TGCGCCAGCAGCCCGGATCTGGACAGGGGGAATGGCTACACCTTC.

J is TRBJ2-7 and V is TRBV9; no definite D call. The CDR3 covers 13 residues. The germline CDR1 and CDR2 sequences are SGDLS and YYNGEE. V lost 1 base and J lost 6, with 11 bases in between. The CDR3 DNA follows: TGTGCCAGCAGCGTACTTCTAGTCGGCGAGCAGTACTTC. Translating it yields CASSVLLVGEQYF.

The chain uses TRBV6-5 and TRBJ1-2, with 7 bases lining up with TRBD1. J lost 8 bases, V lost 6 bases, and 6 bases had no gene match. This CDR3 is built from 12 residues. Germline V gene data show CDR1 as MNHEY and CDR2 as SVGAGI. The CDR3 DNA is TGTGCCAGCAGCCCCAGGGGGTCAGGCTACACCTTC. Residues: CASSPRGSGYTF.

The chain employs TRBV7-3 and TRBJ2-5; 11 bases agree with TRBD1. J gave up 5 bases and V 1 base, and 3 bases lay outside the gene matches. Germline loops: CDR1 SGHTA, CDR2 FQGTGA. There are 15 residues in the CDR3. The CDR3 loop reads CASSLRTGGMETQYF. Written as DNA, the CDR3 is TGTGCCAGCAGCTTAAGGACAGGGGGCATGGAGACCCAGTACTTC.

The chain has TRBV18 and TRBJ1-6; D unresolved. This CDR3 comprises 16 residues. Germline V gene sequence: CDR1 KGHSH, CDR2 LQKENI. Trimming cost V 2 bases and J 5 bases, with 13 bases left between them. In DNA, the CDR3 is TGTGCCAGCTCACCAAGAAGTGTAGTGAATAATTCACCCCTCCACTTT. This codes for CASSPRSVVNNSPLHF.

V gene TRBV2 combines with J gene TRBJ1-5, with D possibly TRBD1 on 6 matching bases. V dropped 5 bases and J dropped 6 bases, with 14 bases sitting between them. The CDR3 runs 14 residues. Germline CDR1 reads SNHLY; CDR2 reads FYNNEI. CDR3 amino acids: CASSLQGYAQPQHF. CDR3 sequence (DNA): TGTGCCAGCAGTCTACAGGGATATGCTCAGCCCCAGCATTTT.

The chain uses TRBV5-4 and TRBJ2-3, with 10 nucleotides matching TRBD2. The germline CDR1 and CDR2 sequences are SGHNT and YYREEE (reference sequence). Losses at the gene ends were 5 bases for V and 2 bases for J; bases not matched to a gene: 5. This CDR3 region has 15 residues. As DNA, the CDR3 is TGTGCCAGCAGTCCCACTAGCGGGAACACAGATACGCAGTATTTT. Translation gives CASSPTSGNTDTQYF.

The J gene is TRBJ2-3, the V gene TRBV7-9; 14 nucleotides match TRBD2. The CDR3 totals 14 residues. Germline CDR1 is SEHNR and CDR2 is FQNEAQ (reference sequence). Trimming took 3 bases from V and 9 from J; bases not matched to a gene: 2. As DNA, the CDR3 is TGTGCCAGCAGCTTGGGACTAGCGGGGGAGACGCAGTATTTT. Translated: CASSLGLAGETQYF.

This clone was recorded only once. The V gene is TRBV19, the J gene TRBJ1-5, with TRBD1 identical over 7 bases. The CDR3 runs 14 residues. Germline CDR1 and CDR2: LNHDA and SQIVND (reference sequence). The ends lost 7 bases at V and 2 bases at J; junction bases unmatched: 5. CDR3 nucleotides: TGTGCCAGTACAGGGGGGTTTGGCAATCAGCCCCAGCATTTT. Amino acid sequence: CASTGGFGNQPQHF. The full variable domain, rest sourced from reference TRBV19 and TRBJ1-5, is DGGITQSPKYLFRKEGQNVTLSCEQNLNHDAMYWYRQDPGQGLRLIYYSQIVNDFQKGDIAEGYSVSREKKESFPLTVTSAQKNPTAFYLCASTGGFGNQPQHFGDGTRLSIL.

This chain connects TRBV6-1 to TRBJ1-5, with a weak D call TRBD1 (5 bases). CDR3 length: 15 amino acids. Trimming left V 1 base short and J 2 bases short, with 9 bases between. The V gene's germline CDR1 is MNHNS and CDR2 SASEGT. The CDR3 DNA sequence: TGTGCCAGCAGTGAAGGGGGGATGGGCAATCAGCCCCAGCATTTT. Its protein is CASSEGGMGNQPQHF.

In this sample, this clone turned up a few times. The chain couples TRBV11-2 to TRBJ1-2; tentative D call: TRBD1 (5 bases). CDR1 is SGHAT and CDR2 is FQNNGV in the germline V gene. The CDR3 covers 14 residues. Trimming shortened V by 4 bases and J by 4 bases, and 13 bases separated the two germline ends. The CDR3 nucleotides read TGTGCCAGCAGCTCCCTCGGGGGGTCCTATGGCTACACCTTC. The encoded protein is CASSSLGGSYGYTF.

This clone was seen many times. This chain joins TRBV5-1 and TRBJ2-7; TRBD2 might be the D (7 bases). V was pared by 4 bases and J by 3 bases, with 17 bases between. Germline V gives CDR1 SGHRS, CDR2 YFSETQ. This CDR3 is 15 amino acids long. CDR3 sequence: CASSIWTRGVYEQYF. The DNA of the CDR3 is TGCGCCAGCAGCATCTGGACTAGGGGGGTCTACGAGCAGTACTTC. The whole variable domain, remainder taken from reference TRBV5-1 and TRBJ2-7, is KAGVTQTPRYLIKTRGQQVTLSCSPISGHRSVSWYQQTPGQGLQFLFEYFSETQRNKGNFPGRFSGRQFSNSRSEMNVSTLELGDSALYLCASSIWTRGVYEQYFGPGTRLTVT.